This T cell receptor beta chain stems from a study of shared T cell receptors in the human thymus. Here immunoSEQ multiplex PCR was the method, and the copy in TCRdb shows in-frame clones only, minus some. The sample holds approximately 730,000 clones, 75% to 90% seen once. The germline V gene has CDR1 LNHDA and CDR2 SQIVND (reference sequence). The CDR3 sequence is 18 residues long. The V gene end was trimmed by 5 bases and the J gene end by 6 bases; junction bases not matched to a gene: 18. These records were also assigned to another study, of human thymus T cells. That investigation notes: Related research examined unrelated individuals and reported that their thymic repertoires overlapped highly.

Specimen: thymocytes. This rearrangement joins TRBV19 to TRBJ1-5; 8 bases are shared with TRBD1. This receptor was obtained from a girl in the first two years of life with a congenital heart defect. This chain's CDR3 is CASSFPSRTGPRGQPQHF. The CDR3 region has the DNA TGTGCCAGTAGTTTTCCAAGCCGGACAGGGCCGAGGGGTCAGCCCCAGCATTTT.